This is a list of T cell receptor beta chains from one sample in a study of Ad26.COV2.S vaccination and SARS-CoV-2 variants. TCRdb keeps only in-frame clones here, not all; method: immunoSEQ multiplex PCR. The sample has about 350,000 clones, about nine tenths seen once; the top ten hold around 6.1%. This material consisted of peripheral blood, taken in a trial of Ad26.COV2.S vaccine versus placebo. The receptors derive from a person aged 18 to 59 who received the Ad26.COV2.S COVID-19 vaccine or a placebo. Both conserved end residues are part of each CDR3. A D gene is named only where the DNA matches it firmly. Clone size, where shown, is once, few, many, or a class for clones that have expanded.

NA,NA,TRBJ1-2,TRBV18,CASSAWQMEDGYTF,TGTGCCAGCTCCGCATGGCAGATGGAGGATGGCTACACCTTC
NA,TRBD1,TRBJ2-3,TRBV7-3,CASSLSGTGRADTQYF,TGTGCCAGCAGCCTTTCCGGGACAGGGAGGGCAGATACGCAGTATTTT
once,TRBD1,TRBJ1-3,TRBV19,CASSIPGQGSPLPARVGSGNTIYF,TGTGCCAGTAGTATTCCGGGACAGGGGTCTCCTCTCCCCGCGAGAGTAGGATCTGGAAACACCATATATTTT
NA,NA,TRBJ1-1,TRBV24-1,CATKGVSGQLNTEAFF,TGTGCCACCAAGGGCGTCTCAGGACAGCTGAACACTGAAGCTTTCTTT
NA,TRBD2,TRBJ2-1,TRBV18,CASSPVTGGPHNEQFF,TGTGCCAGCTCACCGGTAACGGGAGGGCCCCACAATGAGCAGTTCTTC
NA,NA,TRBJ1-6,TRBV28,CASSAGTYYSPLHF,TGTGCCAGTTCAGCCGGGACCTACTATTCACCCCTCCACTTT
NA,TRBD2,TRBJ2-7,TRBV9,CASSPRTSGGEQYF,TGTGCCAGCAGCCCTCGGACTAGCGGGGGCGAGCAGTACTTC
NA,NA,TRBJ1-2,TRBV18,CASSSREGRGYTF,TGTGCCAGCTCCTCCAGGGAGGGACGGGGCTACACCTTC
NA,NA,TRBJ2-2,TRBV15,CATSTAGELFF,TGTGCCACCAGTACGGCCGGGGAGCTGTTTTTT
NA,NA,TRBJ1-3,TRBV3-1/TRBV3-2,CASSSGQRSGNTIYF,TGTGCCAGCAGCTCAGGACAGCGCTCTGGAAACACCATATATTTT
NA,NA,TRBJ2-2,TRBV18,CASSPMKGSTGELFF,TGTGCCAGCTCACCGATGAAGGGGTCAACCGGGGAGCTGTTTTTT
NA,NA,TRBJ1-4,TRBV11-2,CASSPDGATNEKLFF,TGTGCCAGCAGCCCGGACGGAGCAACTAATGAAAAACTGTTTTTT
NA,NA,TRBJ1-1,TRBV20-1,CSAIRPMEAFF,TGCAGTGCCATTAGGCCGATGGAAGCTTTCTTT
NA,NA,TRBJ1-6,TRBV7-2,CASSSGQKPPLHF,TGTGCCAGCAGCTCCGGACAGAAACCACCCCTCCACTTT
NA,NA,TRBJ1-5,TRBV4-1,CASSQGEGKQPQHF,TGCGCCAGCAGCCAAGGCGAGGGGAAACAGCCCCAGCATTTT
NA,TRBD1,TRBJ1-1,TRBV7-9,CASSLVIWDREGPEAFF,TGTGCCAGCAGCTTAGTTATCTGGGACAGGGAAGGTCCTGAAGCTTTCTTT
NA,NA,TRBJ2-5,TRBV7-6,CASSQETQYF,TGTGCCAGCAGCCAAGAGACCCAGTACTTC
NA,NA,TRBJ1-1,TRBV7-3,CASNNPGIGMNTEAFF,TGTGCCAGCAACAATCCGGGGATTGGGATGAACACTGAAGCTTTCTTT
once,NA,TRBJ2-2,TRBV19,CASRVVGTGELFF,TGTGCCAGTAGAGTCGTGGGGACCGGGGAGCTGTTTTTT
NA,NA,TRBJ2-3,TRBV28,CASSLYRGDTQYF,TGTGCCAGCAGTTTATACCGGGGTGATACGCAGTATTTT
NA,TRBD2,TRBJ2-7,TRBV4-3,CASSPGTSGNYEQYF,TGCGCCAGCAGCCCCGGGACTAGCGGAAATTACGAGCAGTACTTC
NA,TRBD1,TRBJ1-6,TRBV9,CASSSRQGRNSPLHF,TGTGCCAGCAGCTCACGACAGGGACGTAATTCACCCCTCCACTTT
NA,TRBD2,TRBJ2-7,TRBV27,CASSSMPGLAGSYEQYF,TGTGCCAGCAGTTCGATGCCGGGACTAGCGGGATCCTACGAGCAGTACTTC
NA,TRBD1,TRBJ1-3,TRBV28,CASSLRTGGALSGNTIYF,TGTGCCAGCAGTCTCCGTACAGGGGGTGCCCTCTCTGGAAACACCATATATTTT
NA,TRBD1,TRBJ1-2,TRBV18,CASSPAGQGIYGYTF,TGTGCCAGCTCTCCGGCGGGACAGGGGATCTATGGCTACACCTTC
NA,NA,TRBJ2-1,TRBV6-5,CASSYSAGSSYNEQFF,TGTGCCAGCAGTTACTCCGCGGGGAGCTCCTACAATGAGCAGTTCTTC